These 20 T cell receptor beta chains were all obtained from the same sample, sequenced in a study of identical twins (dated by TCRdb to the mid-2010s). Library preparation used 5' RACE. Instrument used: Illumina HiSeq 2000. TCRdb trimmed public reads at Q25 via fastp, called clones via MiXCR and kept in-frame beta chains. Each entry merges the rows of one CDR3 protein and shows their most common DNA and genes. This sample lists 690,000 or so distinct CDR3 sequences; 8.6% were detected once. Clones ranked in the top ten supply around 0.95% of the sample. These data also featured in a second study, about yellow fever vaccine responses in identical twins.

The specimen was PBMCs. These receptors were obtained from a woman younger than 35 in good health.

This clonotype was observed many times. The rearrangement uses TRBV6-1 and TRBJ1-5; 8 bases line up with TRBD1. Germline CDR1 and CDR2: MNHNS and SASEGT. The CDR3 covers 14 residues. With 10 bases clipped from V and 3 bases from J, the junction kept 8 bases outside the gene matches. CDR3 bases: TGTGCCACCGCGGACAGGGCGAACAATCAGCCCCAGCATTTT. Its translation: CATADRANNQPQHF.

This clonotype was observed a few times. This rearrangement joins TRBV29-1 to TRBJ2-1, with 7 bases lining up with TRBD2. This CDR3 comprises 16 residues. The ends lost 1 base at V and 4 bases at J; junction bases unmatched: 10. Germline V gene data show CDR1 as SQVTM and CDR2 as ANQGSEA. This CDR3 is CSVEGPGRPGYNEQFF. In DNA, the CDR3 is TGCAGCGTTGAAGGTCCCGGGAGGCCCGGGTACAATGAGCAGTTCTTC.

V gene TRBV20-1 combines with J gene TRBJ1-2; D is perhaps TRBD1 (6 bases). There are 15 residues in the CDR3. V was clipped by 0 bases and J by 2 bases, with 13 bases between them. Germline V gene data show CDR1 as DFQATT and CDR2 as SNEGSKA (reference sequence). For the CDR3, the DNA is TGCAGTGCTAGAGATTTTAGACAGGTCAACTATGGCTACACCTTC. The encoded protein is CSARDFRQVNYGYTF.

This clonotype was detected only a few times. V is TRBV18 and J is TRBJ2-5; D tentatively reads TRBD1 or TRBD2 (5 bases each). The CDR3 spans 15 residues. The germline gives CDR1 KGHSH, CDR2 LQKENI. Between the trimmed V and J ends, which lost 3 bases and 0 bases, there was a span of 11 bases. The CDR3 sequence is CASSPGTEYQETQYF. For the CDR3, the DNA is TGTGCCAGCTCACCTGGGACGGAGTACCAAGAGACCCAGTACTTC.

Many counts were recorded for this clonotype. CDR3 nucleotide sequence: TGCAGCGTTGAAGATCAGGGGGGTTCCTACGAGCAGTACTTC. Translating it yields CSVEDQGGSYEQYF. The V gene is TRBV29-1, the J gene TRBJ2-7; D might be TRBD1 (7 bases). The CDR3 extends over 14 amino acids. Trimming took 0 bases from V and 1 from J, leaving 10 bases between them. Germline assignment: CDR1 SQVTM and CDR2 ANQGSEA.

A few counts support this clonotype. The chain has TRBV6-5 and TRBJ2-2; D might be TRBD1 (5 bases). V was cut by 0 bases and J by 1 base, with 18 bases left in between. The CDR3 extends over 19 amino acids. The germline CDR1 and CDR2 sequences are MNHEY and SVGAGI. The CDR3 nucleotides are TGTGCCAGCAGTTACTCAAAAAAAAAGGGGCAACTGAACACCGGGGAGCTGTTTTTT. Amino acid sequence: CASSYSKKKGQLNTGELFF.

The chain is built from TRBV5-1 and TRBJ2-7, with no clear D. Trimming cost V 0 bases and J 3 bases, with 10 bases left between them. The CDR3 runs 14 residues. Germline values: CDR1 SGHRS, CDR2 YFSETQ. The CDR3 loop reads CASSLEQRSYEQYF. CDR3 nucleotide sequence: TGCGCCAGCAGCTTGGAACAGCGCAGCTACGAGCAGTACTTC.

The CDR3, as DNA: TGTGCCACCAGCAGAGATCCGGAGAGCTACGAGCAGTACTTC. This encodes CATSRDPESYEQYF. The rearrangement joins TRBV15 to TRBJ2-7; D unresolved. Germline V CDR1 and CDR2: LNHNV, YYDKDF (reference sequence). Deletions cut 0 bases from V and 3 bases from J, with 9 bases between. The CDR3 runs 14 residues.

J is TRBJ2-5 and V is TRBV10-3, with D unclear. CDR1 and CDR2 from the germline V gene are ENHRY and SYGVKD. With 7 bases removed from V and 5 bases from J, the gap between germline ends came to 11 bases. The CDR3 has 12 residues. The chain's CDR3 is CAIIGYVETQYF. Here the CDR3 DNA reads TGTGCCATCATAGGTTATGTGGAGACCCAGTACTTC.

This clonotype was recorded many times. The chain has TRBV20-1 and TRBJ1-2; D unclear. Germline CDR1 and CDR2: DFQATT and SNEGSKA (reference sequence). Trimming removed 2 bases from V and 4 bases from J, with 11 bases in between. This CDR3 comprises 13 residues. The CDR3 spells CSARRAASYGYTF. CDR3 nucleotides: TGCAGTGCTAGACGGGCAGCCTCCTATGGCTACACCTTC.

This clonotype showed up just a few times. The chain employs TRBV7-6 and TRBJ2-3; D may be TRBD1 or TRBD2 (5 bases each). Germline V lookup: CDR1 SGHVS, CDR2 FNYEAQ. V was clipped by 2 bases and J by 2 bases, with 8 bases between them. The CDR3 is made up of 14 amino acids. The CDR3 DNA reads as TGTGCCAGCAGCTTAATGGGGGACACAGATACGCAGTATTTT. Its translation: CASSLMGDTDTQYF.

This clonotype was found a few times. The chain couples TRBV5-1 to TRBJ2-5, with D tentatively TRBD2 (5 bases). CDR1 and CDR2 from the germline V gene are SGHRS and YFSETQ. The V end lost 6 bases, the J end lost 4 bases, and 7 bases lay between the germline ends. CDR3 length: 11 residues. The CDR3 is CASNAGETQYF. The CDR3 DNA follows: TGCGCCAGCAACGCGGGAGAGACCCAGTACTTC.

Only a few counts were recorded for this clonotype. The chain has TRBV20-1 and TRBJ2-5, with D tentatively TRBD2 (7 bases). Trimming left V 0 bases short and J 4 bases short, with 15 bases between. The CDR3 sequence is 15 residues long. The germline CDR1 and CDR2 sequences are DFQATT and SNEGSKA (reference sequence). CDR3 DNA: TGCAGTGCTAGAGATGGTAACAGGGAGGGAGAGACCCAGTACTTC. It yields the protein CSARDGNREGETQYF.

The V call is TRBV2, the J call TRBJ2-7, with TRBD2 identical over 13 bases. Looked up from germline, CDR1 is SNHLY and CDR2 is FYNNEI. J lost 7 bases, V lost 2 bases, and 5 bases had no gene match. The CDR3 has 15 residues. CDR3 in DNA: TGTGCCAGCAGTGAATCACTAGCGGGGGGGCAGGAGCAGTACTTC. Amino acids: CASSESLAGGQEQYF.

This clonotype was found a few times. DNA of the CDR3: TGTGCCAGCAGTTACTCGAACCCTAGCGGGATCTATGAGCAGTTCTTC. Protein: CASSYSNPSGIYEQFF. This chain links TRBV6-5 with TRBJ2-1, with 9 bases identical to TRBD2. Germline values: CDR1 MNHEY, CDR2 SVGAGI. After removal of 0 bases from V and 8 bases from J, the junction contained 8 bases not matched to a gene. The CDR3 has 16 amino acids.

The CDR3 protein is CASSSPRSSGRNEQFF. The CDR3, as DNA: TGTGCCAGCAGTTCCCCTCGAAGTAGCGGGAGAAATGAGCAGTTCTTC. The V call is TRBV28, the J call TRBJ2-1, with TRBD2 identical over 9 bases. The CDR3 loop spans 16 amino acids. The V gene's germline CDR1 is MDHEN and CDR2 SYDVKM. Unmatched junction bases numbered 11, after V lost 4 bases and J lost 7 bases. Full variable domain (missing parts from reference TRBV28 and TRBJ2-1): DVKVTQSSRYLVKRTGEKVFLECVQDMDHENMFWYRQDPGLGLRLIYFSYDVKMKEKGDIPEGYSVSREKKERFSLILESASTNQTSMYLCASSSPRSSGRNEQFFGPGTRLTVL.

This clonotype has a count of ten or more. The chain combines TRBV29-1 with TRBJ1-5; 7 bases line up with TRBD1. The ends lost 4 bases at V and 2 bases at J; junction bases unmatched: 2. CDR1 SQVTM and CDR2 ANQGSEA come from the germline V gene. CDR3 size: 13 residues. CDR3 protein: CSVGQGGNQPQHF. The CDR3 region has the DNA TGCAGCGTTGGCCAGGGGGGCAATCAGCCCCAGCATTTT. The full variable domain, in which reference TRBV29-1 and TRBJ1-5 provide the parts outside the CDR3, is SAVISQKPSRDICQRGTSLTIQCQVDSQVTMMFWYRQQPGQSLTLIATANQGSEATYESGFVIDKFPISRPNLTFSTLTVSNMSPEDSSIYLCSVGQGGNQPQHFGDGTRLSIL.

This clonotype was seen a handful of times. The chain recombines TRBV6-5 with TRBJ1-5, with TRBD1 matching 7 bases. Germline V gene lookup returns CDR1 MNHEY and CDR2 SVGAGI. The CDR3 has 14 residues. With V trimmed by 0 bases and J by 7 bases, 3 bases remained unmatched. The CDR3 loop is CASSYSQGGQPQHF. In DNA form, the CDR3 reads TGTGCCAGCAGTTACTCTCAGGGGGGACAGCCCCAGCATTTT.

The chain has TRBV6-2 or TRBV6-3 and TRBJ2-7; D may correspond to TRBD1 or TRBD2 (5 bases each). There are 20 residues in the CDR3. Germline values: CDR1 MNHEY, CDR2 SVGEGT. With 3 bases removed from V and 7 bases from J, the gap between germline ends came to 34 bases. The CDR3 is CASSYYESPAGAPRHREQYF. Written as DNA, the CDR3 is TGTGCCAGCAGTTATTACGAAAGCCCGGCCGGGGCCCCCCGTCATAGGGAGCAGTACTTC.

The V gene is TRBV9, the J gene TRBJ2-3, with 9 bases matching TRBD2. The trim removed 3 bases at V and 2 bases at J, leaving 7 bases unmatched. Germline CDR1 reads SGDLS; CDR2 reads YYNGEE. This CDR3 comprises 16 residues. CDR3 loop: CASSASGLANTDTQYF. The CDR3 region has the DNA TGTGCCAGCAGCGCCTCCGGACTAGCGAACACAGATACGCAGTATTTT.